One T cell receptor (beta chain) is described in this entry. The record originates from a study of blood T cell repertoires in COVID-19. Study summary: T cells, B-cell-depleted T cells, or PBMCs provided the cDNA or gDNA that served as material.

There are 15 residues in the CDR3. CDR1 LNHDA and CDR2 SQIVND come from the germline V gene (reference sequence). Trimming took 3 bases from V and 0 from J, leaving 9 bases between them. In the original workflow: Scientists estimated how many nucleated cells there were by amplifying reference gene primers. Profiling relied on immunoSEQ multiplex PCR, and the TCRdb table lists in-frame clones only, not all of them. V, J and clone size derive from that table, while D and trimming were established from the DNA sequence. The table lists some 300,000 clones, 88% of them singletons, with around 2% in the top ten. Enrollees, roughly 18 to 89 years old, lived in fewer than 25 US areas.

This receptor was identified in a woman aged 55-69 years in a cohort exposed to, infected with or recovered from COVID-19 (not recorded which). The chain links TRBV19 to TRBJ2-1; tentatively, D is TRBD2 (5 bases). The specimen sequenced was PBMCs or T cells enriched from blood (not recorded which). The CDR3 DNA reads TGTGCCAGTAGTATCGACTACCCCTCCTACAATGAGCAGTTCTTC. This encodes CASSIDYPSYNEQFF. The variable domain in full, completed from reference TRBV19 and TRBJ2-1, reads DGGITQSPKYLFRKEGQNVTLSCEQNLNHDAMYWYRQDPGQGLRLIYYSQIVNDFQKGDIAEGYSVSREKKESFPLTVTSAQKNPTAFYLCASSIDYPSYNEQFFGPGTRLTVL.